What follows are 5 T cell receptor beta chains derived from one specimen sequenced in a study of sequential checkpoint blockade in melanoma (dated by TCRdb to the late 2010s). The treatment or condition tag for this specimen amounts to: randomized to nivolumab then ipilimumab (arm A) or the reverse (arm B). The protocol used for the library was the immunoSEQ multiplex PCR assay. TCRdb stores this immuneACCESS table with in-frame sequences only. Part of the clones is absent; in the studies checked, under half of the shortfall reflects unresolved V genes, and no reason is known for the rest. This sample gives approximately 10,000 clones in total; more than 55% of them show up just once. Roughly two fifths of the sample comes from the top ten. Sequences were derived from CD8+ T cells sorted from blood (inferred from file names), sampled from a patient given nivolumab and ipilimumab in sequence. The receptors here all came from a human donor with melanoma.

This chain connects TRBV28 to TRBJ2-7; D possibly corresponds to TRBD1 (5 bases). Germline values: CDR1 MDHEN, CDR2 SYDVKM. This CDR3 has 15 amino acids. Trimming took 6 bases from V and 4 from J, leaving 19 bases between them. CDR3 nucleotides: TGTGCCAGCAGCGTGGACACTGCGAACGGGTACGAGCAGTACTTC. Encoded protein: CASSVDTANGYEQYF.

V gene TRBV9 combines with J gene TRBJ2-4; 7 nucleotides line up with TRBD1. Germline values: CDR1 SGDLS, CDR2 YYNGEE. There are 14 residues in the CDR3. Germline trimming cut 3 bases from V and 3 bases from J; bases unmatched to any gene: 3. The CDR3 loop reads CASSGRDSKNIQYF. CDR3 nucleotides: TGTGCCAGCAGCGGCCGGGACAGCAAAAACATTCAGTACTTC.

This sequence joins TRBV4-2 and TRBJ2-3, with 10 bases identical to TRBD2. This CDR3 contains 15 residues. Germline CDR1 LGHNA, CDR2 YNFKEQ. The J segment lost 4 bases and the V segment lost 2 bases, leaving 3 bases of the junction unmatched. Here the CDR3 reads CASSQSGGASDTQYF. The CDR3 region has the DNA TGTGCCAGCAGCCAAAGCGGGGGGGCTTCAGATACGCAGTATTTT.

The chain carries TRBV27 and TRBJ2-7; D is possibly TRBD2 (5 bases). Per germline, CDR1 MNHEY and CDR2 SMNVEV (reference sequence). Trimming removed 0 bases at V and 1 base at J, with 7 bases between. This CDR3 is 14 amino acids long. The CDR3 reads CASSLSDSSYEQYF. The DNA for the CDR3 is TGTGCCAGCAGTTTATCGGACTCATCCTACGAGCAGTACTTC.

This clone was recorded only once. This chain joins TRBV28 and TRBJ2-1; unclear D gene. V was cut by 6 bases and J by 2 bases, with 11 bases left in between. From germline, CDR1 is MDHEN and CDR2 SYDVKM. This CDR3 is 14 amino acids long. Here the CDR3 reads CASRPPGPYNEQFF. The CDR3 DNA reads as TGTGCCAGCAGGCCCCCCGGTCCCTACAATGAGCAGTTCTTC.